Shown below are 5 T cell receptor beta chains from a single sample sequenced in a study of T cell responses to AZD1222 COVID-19 vaccine. Assay: immunoSEQ multiplex PCR; the TCRdb copy retains only in-frame clones and omits some. Of roughly 70,000 clones listed, roughly nine tenths are singletons. The specimen was peripheral blood, collected on day 0 of AZD1222 vaccination. These receptors came from an adult in good health.

The chain carries TRBV18 and TRBJ2-1, with D possibly TRBD1 on 6 matching bases. The V gene's germline CDR1 is KGHSH and CDR2 LQKENI. With 5 bases removed from V and 0 bases from J, the gap between germline ends came to 11 bases. The length of the CDR3 is 15 residues. The CDR3 DNA reads TGTGCCAGCTCAGAAGACAGGAGCTCCTACAATGAGCAGTTCTTC. This translates into CASSEDRSSYNEQFF.

The gene calls are TRBV27 and TRBJ1-2; D uncertain. V lost 0 bases and J 7 bases, leaving 9 bases between the germline ends. From germline, CDR1 is MNHEY and CDR2 SMNVEV (reference sequence). This CDR3 contains 13 residues. CDR3 sequence: CASSLSGGSGYTF. The CDR3 region has the DNA TGTGCCAGCAGTTTATCGGGAGGGAGTGGCTACACCTTC.

The rearrangement joins TRBV7-3 to TRBJ2-5; 10 nucleotides line up with TRBD2. J gave up 4 bases and V 0 bases, and 2 bases lay outside the gene matches. Germline V lookup: CDR1 SGHTA, CDR2 FQGTGA. The CDR3 loop spans 15 amino acids. The CDR3 region is CASSLTGLATETQYF. CDR3 nucleotides: TGTGCCAGCAGCTTAACGGGACTAGCGACAGAGACCCAGTACTTC.

The rearrangement links TRBV11-3 to TRBJ2-1; 10 nucleotides match TRBD2. V shed 2 bases and J 6 bases; nucleotides not matched to a gene: 4. CDR1 is SGHNT and CDR2 is YENEEA in the germline V gene. The CDR3 is 15 residues long. The DNA of the CDR3 is TGTGCCAGCAGCTTATTAGCGGGGGGCCCCAATGAGCAGTTCTTC. Protein product: CASSLLAGGPNEQFF. Together with reference TRBV11-3 and TRBJ2-1, the CDR3 gives the full variable domain: EAGVVQSPRYKIIEKKQPVAFWCNPISGHNTLYWYLQNLGQGPELLIRYENEEAVDDSQLPKDRFSAERLKGVDSTLKIQPAELGDSAVYLCASSLLAGGPNEQFFGPGTRLTVL.

The chain uses TRBV7-9 and TRBJ2-3; no definite D call. CDR1 and CDR2 (germline): SEHNR, FQNEAQ (reference sequence). Deletions cut 3 bases from V and 0 bases from J, with 7 bases between. The CDR3 runs 14 residues. CDR3 in DNA: TGTGCCAGCAGCTTTCCGGTTAGCACAGATACGCAGTATTTT. Translated: CASSFPVSTDTQYF.